The T cell receptor (beta chain) described here comes from a study of early T cells in non-severe SARS-CoV-2 infection. Whole-study context: The input, bulk RNA from unsorted whole blood, was sequenced, and chains were unpaired.

In TCRdb, the 5' RACE reads were re-called with MiXCR into one record per CDR3 protein. The sample shows some 88,000 distinct CDR3 sequences, 16% of them seen only once. Germline V gives CDR1 LNHNV, CDR2 YYDKDF (reference sequence). V was clipped by 2 bases and J by 3 bases; unmatched bases: 10. CDR3 length: 18 amino acids. This clonotype showed up just a few times. This chain uses TRBV15 with TRBJ2-2; 9 bases fit TRBD2. Sequencing was performed on whole blood, taken at baseline. This receptor was identified in an adult who was a healthcare worker with PCR-confirmed SARS-CoV-2 infection or an uninfected control (not recorded which). The CDR3 loop is CATSRSLAGRLDTGELFF. In DNA, the CDR3 is TGTGCCACCAGCAGATCTCTAGCGGGAAGGCTAGACACCGGGGAGCTGTTTTTT.